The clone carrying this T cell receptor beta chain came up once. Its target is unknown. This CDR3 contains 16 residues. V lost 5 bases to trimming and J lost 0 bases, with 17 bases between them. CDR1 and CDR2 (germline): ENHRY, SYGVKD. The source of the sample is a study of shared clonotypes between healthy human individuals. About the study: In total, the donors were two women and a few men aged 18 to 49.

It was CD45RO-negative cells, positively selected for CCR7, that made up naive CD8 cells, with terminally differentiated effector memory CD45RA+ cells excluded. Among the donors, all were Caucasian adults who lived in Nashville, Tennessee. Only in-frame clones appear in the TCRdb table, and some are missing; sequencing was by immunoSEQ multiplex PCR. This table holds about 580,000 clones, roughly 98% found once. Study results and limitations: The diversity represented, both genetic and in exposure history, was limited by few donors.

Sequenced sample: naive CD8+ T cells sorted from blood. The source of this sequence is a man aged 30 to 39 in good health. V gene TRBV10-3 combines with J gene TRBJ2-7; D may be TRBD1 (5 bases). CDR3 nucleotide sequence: TGTGCCATCAGTACCGACAGTTACGGAAGCTCCTACGAGCAGTACTTC. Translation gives CAISTDSYGSSYEQYF.